Following are 22 T cell receptor beta chains from one sample sequenced in a study of blood T cell repertoires in COVID-19 (dated by TCRdb to about 2020). The receptor library was made with the immunoSEQ multiplex PCR assay. TCRdb limited this immuneACCESS table to in-frame rearrangements with V and J called. A share of clones is missing; checked studies link under half to unresolved V genes, and the rest is unexplained. The sample includes approximately 300,000 clones, with roughly 85% observed a single time. The top ten hold 3.5% to 5.5% of the sample. Input material: PBMCs or T cells enriched from blood (not recorded which). Every receptor here comes from a woman aged 25 to 39 who had recovered from COVID-19.

This clone was recorded only once. The chain uses TRBV4-2 and TRBJ1-1; D possibly corresponds to TRBD1 (5 bases). From germline, CDR1 is LGHNA and CDR2 YNFKEQ. Trimming removed 7 bases at V and 1 base at J, with 13 bases between. The CDR3 loop spans 14 amino acids. The CDR3: CASNRGRGNTEAFF. The CDR3 coding sequence is TGTGCCAGCAATCGGGGGAGGGGGAACACTGAAGCTTTCTTT.

The rearrangement links TRBV6-5 to TRBJ2-6; maybe TRBD1 (6 bases). Germline values: CDR1 MNHEY, CDR2 SVGAGI. The germline V and J ends were trimmed by 4 bases and 2 bases, with 12 bases remaining between them. The CDR3 has 16 amino acids. The CDR3 bases are TGTGCCAGCAGTTCGACAGGAATAACTGGGGCCAACGTCCTGACTTTC. This translates into CASSSTGITGANVLTF.

In its sample, this clone was seen a few times. The rearrangement uses TRBV3-1 (or the pseudogene TRBV3-2) and TRBJ2-1; 7 bases map to TRBD2. Germline CDR1 and CDR2: LGHDT and YNNKEL (reference sequence). The V and J ends lost 6 bases and 0 bases, in that order; junction bases with no gene match: 11. The CDR3 is 17 amino acids. As DNA, the CDR3 is TGTGCCAGCAGGGGTGTCGCGGGGGACCTCTCCTACAATGAGCAGTTCTTC. Protein product: CASRGVAGDLSYNEQFF.

This rearrangement joins TRBV5-1 to TRBJ2-5; 12 bases fit TRBD1. The germline CDR1 and CDR2 sequences are SGHRS and YFSETQ. V shed 4 bases, J shed 5 bases, and the junction held 9 bases outside the gene matches. The CDR3 runs 16 residues. The CDR3 coding sequence is TGCGCCAGCAGCGCAAGGCGGGACAGGGGGCGCGAGACCCAGTACTTC. Residues: CASSARRDRGRETQYF.

The rearrangement joins TRBV28 to TRBJ1-5; D not resolved. Germline lookup yields CDR1 MDHEN and CDR2 SYDVKM. CDR3 length: 12 amino acids. Trimming took off 5 bases at V and 5 bases at J, with 7 bases between the two ends. Here the CDR3 reads CASSPNDQPQHF. Here the CDR3 DNA reads TGTGCCAGCAGTCCTAATGATCAGCCCCAGCATTTT.

This clone was recorded once. The chain carries TRBV10-3 and TRBJ2-7; weak D call: TRBD1 (6 bases). The CDR3 extends over 14 amino acids. CDR1 is ENHRY, CDR2 SYGVKD, per germline. Trimming stripped 2 bases from V and 2 bases from J, with 10 bases between. CDR3 DNA: TGTGCCATCAGTGAGCCACAGGGACCCTACGAGCAGTACTTC. Protein product: CAISEPQGPYEQYF.

The genes are TRBV30 and TRBJ2-2; D unclear. Looked up from germline, CDR1 is GTSNPN and CDR2 is SVGIG (reference sequence). Trimming cost V 4 bases and J 0 bases, with 3 bases left between them. This CDR3 comprises 12 residues. The CDR3 loop is CAWTANTGELFF. The DNA for the CDR3 is TGTGCCTGGACAGCGAACACCGGGGAGCTGTTTTTT.

The V and J genes are TRBV9 and TRBJ1-3, with D unclear. Germline CDR1 reads SGDLS; CDR2 reads YYNGEE. The CDR3 is 15 amino acids. V was trimmed by 0 bases and J by 3 bases, leaving 10 bases between them. CDR3 amino acids: CASSVAGHGGNTIYF. The CDR3 coding sequence is TGTGCCAGCAGCGTAGCGGGTCACGGTGGAAACACCATATATTTT.

The chain carries TRBV30 and TRBJ2-2; TRBD2 agrees at 7 bases. Germline lookup yields CDR1 GTSNPN and CDR2 SVGIG (reference sequence). The trim removed 5 bases at V and 6 bases at J, leaving 3 bases unmatched. CDR3 size: 12 residues. Here the CDR3 DNA reads TGTGCCTGGGACGGGGGGTCCGGGGAGCTGTTTTTT. This gives the protein CAWDGGSGELFF.

The gene calls are TRBV5-6 and TRBJ1-5; D is possibly TRBD1 (5 bases). The CDR3 is 15 residues long. The V end was cut by 4 bases, the J end by 1 base, with 12 bases between. In germline, CDR1 is SGHDT, CDR2 YYEEEE. CDR3: CASSRGGESNQPQHF. The CDR3 DNA reads TGTGCCAGCAGCCGCGGAGGGGAGAGCAATCAGCCCCAGCATTTT.

The chain employs TRBV2 and TRBJ1-5; D is unresolved. The CDR3 is 14 residues long. From germline, CDR1 is SNHLY and CDR2 FYNNEI. The V end lost 4 bases, the J end lost 2 bases, and 9 bases lay between the germline ends. The CDR3 DNA reads TGTGCCAGCAGTGTGAACACCCGCAATCAGCCCCAGCATTTT. Translation: CASSVNTRNQPQHF.

J is TRBJ1-1 and V is TRBV13, with TRBD1 identical over 10 bases. Germline values: CDR1 PRHDT, CDR2 FYEKMQ (reference sequence). V shed 0 bases, J shed 9 bases, and the junction held 10 bases outside the gene matches. This CDR3 has 16 amino acids. DNA for the CDR3: TGTGCCAGCAGCTTAGGCCCGGACAGGGGGTTATTCCAAGCTTTCTTT. Translating it yields CASSLGPDRGLFQAFF.

This clone came up a few times. The J gene is TRBJ2-5, the V gene TRBV29-1, with 8 bases fitting TRBD1. The CDR3 has 12 amino acids. Trimming removed 6 bases from V and 5 bases from J; junction bases left unmatched: 5. Germline V lookup: CDR1 SQVTM, CDR2 ANQGSEA. The CDR3 nucleotides read TGCAGCGTCTCGACAGGGGTGGAGACCCAGTACTTC. The encoded protein is CSVSTGVETQYF.

The V gene is TRBV25-1, the J gene TRBJ1-2; 8 bases are a match to TRBD1. The CDR3 covers 14 residues. Germline lookup yields CDR1 MGHDK and CDR2 SYGVNS. The ends lost 4 bases at V and 7 bases at J; junction bases unmatched: 8. DNA for the CDR3: TGTGCCAGCAGTGGGCAAGGGACAGGTGCTGGCTACACCTTC. Its translation: CASSGQGTGAGYTF.

This chain uses TRBV6-5 with TRBJ1-2; the D gene is possibly TRBD1 (6 bases). The CDR3 is 11 amino acids. Germline values: CDR1 MNHEY, CDR2 SVGAGI. With 6 bases removed from V and 7 bases from J, the gap between germline ends came to 9 bases. The CDR3 spells CASRLRGGYTF. CDR3 DNA: TGTGCCAGCAGACTCAGGGGTGGCTACACCTTC.

The chain recombines TRBV7-9 with TRBJ2-1; D may be TRBD2 (5 bases). The CDR3 runs 17 residues. Looked up from germline, CDR1 is SEHNR and CDR2 is FQNEAQ (reference sequence). Trimming removed 6 bases from V and 5 bases from J, with 23 bases in between. CDR3 DNA: TGTGCCAGCAGTTTCGGAGAGCGGTACCTCTACGACAATGAGCAGTTCTTC. Translating gives CASSFGERYLYDNEQFF.

This chain links TRBV7-9 with TRBJ2-3, with D maybe TRBD2 (6 bases). Looked up from germline, CDR1 is SEHNR and CDR2 is FQNEAQ (reference sequence). V lost 2 bases to trimming and J lost 4 bases, with 22 bases between them. The CDR3 is 18 residues long. CDR3 DNA: TGTGCCAGCAGCTTATTTATCGGGGGAGCCCCGGGGGCAGATACGCAGTATTTT. Amino acids: CASSLFIGGAPGADTQYF. The whole variable domain, filled in from reference TRBV7-9 and TRBJ2-3, reads DTGVSQNPRHKITKRGQNVTFRCDPISEHNRLYWYRQTLGQGPEFLTYFQNEAQLEKSRLLSDRFSAERPKGSFSTLEIQRTEQGDSAMYLCASSLFIGGAPGADTQYFGPGTRLTVL.

CDR3 in amino acids: CASSFSWEGQGEQFF. The CDR3, as DNA: TGTGCCAGCAGTTTCTCTTGGGAGGGCCAAGGTGAGCAGTTCTTC. The J gene is TRBJ2-1, the V gene TRBV6-5; 7 nucleotides align to TRBD2. With 4 bases clipped from V and 9 bases from J, the junction kept 12 bases outside the gene matches. The germline V gene has CDR1 MNHEY and CDR2 SVGAGI. CDR3 length equals 15 residues.

The V gene is TRBV3-1 (or the pseudogene TRBV3-2), the J gene TRBJ1-2; D perhaps matches TRBD1 (6 bases). The germline V and J ends were trimmed by 5 bases and 2 bases, with 12 bases remaining between them. Germline V gives CDR1 LGHDT, CDR2 YNNKEL (reference sequence). The CDR3 loop spans 14 amino acids. CDR3 amino acids: CASSFRTANYGYTF. The CDR3 DNA reads TGTGCCAGCAGCTTCCGGACAGCAAACTATGGCTACACCTTC.

This rearrangement joins TRBV3-1 (or the pseudogene TRBV3-2) to TRBJ2-1, with 10 bases lining up with TRBD2. Trimming cost V 5 bases and J 13 bases; bases outside gene matches: 8. Germline CDR1 reads LGHDT; CDR2 reads YNNKEL (reference sequence). This CDR3 has 13 amino acids. CDR3 bases: TGTGCCAGCAGCGCGCCCAGCGGGGGGGCCCAGTTCTTC. This encodes CASSAPSGGAQFF.

The chain has TRBV6-1 and TRBJ1-2, with D possibly TRBD1 on 5 matching bases. CDR1 and CDR2 (germline): MNHNS, SASEGT. Trimming stripped 3 bases from V and 6 bases from J, with 14 bases between. This CDR3 is built from 14 residues. The CDR3 DNA is TGTGCCAGCAGTGATCAAGGGGCCTCTAATGGCTACACCTTC. Translated: CASSDQGASNGYTF.

The chain joins TRBV5-1 to TRBJ1-2; 7 nucleotides line up with TRBD1. Germline CDR1 is SGHRS and CDR2 is YFSETQ. V dropped 0 bases and J dropped 4; count of bases not matched to a gene: 6. This CDR3 has 15 amino acids. DNA for the CDR3: TGCGCCAGCAGCTTGGGAGCAGGGGGTCCCTATGGCTACACCTTC. This gives the protein CASSLGAGGPYGYTF.